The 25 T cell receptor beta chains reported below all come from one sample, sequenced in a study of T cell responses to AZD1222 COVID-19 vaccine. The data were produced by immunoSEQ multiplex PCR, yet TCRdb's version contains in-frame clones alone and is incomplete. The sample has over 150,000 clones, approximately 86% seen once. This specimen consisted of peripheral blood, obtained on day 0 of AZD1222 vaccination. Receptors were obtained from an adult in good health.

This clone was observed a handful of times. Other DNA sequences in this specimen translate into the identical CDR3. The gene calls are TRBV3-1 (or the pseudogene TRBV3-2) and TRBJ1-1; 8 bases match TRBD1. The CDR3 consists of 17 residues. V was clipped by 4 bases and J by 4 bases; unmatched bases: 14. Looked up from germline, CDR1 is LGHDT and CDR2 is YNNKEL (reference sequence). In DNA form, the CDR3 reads TGTGCCAGCAGCCGCCCACGCGTGACAGGGGTTGGCACTGAAGCTTTCTTT. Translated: CASSRPRVTGVGTEAFF.

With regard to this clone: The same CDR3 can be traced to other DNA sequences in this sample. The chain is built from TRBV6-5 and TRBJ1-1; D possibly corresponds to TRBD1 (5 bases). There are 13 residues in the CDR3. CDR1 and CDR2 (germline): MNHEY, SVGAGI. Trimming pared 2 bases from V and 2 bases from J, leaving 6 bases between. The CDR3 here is CASSYGGNTEAFF. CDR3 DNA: TGTGCCAGCAGTTACGGGGGAAACACTGAAGCTTTCTTT.

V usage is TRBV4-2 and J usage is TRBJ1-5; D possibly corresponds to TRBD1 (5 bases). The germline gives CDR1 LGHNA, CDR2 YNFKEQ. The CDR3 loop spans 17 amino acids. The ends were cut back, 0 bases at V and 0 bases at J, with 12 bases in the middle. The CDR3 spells CASSQDGGVYSNQPQHF. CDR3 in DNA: TGTGCCAGCAGCCAAGACGGGGGGGTCTATAGCAATCAGCCCCAGCATTTT.

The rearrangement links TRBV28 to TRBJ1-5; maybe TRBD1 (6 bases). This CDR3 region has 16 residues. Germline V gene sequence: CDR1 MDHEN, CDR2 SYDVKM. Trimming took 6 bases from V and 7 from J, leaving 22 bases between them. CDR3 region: CASSPAGAGEGQPQHF. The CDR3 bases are TGTGCCAGCAGCCCGGCGGGGGCAGGGGAAGGGCAGCCCCAGCATTTT.

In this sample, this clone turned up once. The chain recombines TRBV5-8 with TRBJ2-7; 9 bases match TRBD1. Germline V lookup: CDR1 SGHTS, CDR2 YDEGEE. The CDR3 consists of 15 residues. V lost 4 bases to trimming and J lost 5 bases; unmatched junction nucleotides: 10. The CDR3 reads CASSPKGTGSHEQYF. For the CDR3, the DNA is TGTGCCAGCAGCCCAAAGGGGACAGGGTCCCACGAGCAGTACTTC.

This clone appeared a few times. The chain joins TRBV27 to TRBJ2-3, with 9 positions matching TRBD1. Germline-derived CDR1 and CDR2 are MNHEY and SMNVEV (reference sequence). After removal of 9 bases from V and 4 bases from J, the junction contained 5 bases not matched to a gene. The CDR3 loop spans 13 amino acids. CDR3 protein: CASTGTGSDTQYF. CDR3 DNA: TGTGCCAGTACCGGGACAGGGTCAGATACGCAGTATTTT.

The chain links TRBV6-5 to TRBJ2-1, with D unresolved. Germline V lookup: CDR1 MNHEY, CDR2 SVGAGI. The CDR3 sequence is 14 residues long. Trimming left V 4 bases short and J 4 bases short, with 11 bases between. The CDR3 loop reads CASSSYSEYNEQFF. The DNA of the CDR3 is TGTGCCAGCAGTTCCTACTCGGAGTACAATGAGCAGTTCTTC.

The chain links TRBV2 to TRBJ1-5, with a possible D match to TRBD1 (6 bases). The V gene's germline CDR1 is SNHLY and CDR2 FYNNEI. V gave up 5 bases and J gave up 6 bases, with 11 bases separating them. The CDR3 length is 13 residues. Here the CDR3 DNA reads TGTGCCAGCAGTTTACAGGGTGTTCAGCCCCAGCATTTT. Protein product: CASSLQGVQPQHF. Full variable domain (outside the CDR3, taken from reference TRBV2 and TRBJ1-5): EPEVTQTPSHQVTQMGQEVILRCVPISNHLYFYWYRQILGQKVEFLVSFYNNEISEKSEIFDDQFSVERPDGSNFTLKIRSTKLEDSAMYFCASSLQGVQPQHFGDGTRLSIL.

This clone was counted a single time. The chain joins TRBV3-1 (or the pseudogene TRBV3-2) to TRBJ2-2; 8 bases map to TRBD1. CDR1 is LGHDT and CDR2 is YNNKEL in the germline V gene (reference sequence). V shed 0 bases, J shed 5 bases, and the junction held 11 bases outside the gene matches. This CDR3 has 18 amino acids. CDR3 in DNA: TGTGCCAGCAGCCAAGAGAGAGGGGGCAGGGGGCCTACCGGGGAGCTGTTTTTT. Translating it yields CASSQERGGRGPTGELFF.

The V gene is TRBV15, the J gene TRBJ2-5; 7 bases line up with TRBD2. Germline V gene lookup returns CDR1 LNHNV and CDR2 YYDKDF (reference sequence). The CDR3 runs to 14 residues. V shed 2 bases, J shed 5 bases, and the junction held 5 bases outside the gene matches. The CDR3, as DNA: TGTGCCACCAGCAGACCAGGGCGGGAGGAGACCCAGTACTTC. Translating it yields CATSRPGREETQYF. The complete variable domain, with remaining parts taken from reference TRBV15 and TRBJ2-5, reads DAMVIQNPRYQVTQFGKPVTLSCSQTLNHNVMYWYQQKSSQAPKLLFHYYDKDFNNEADTPDNFQSRRPNTSFCFLDIRSPGLGDTAMYLCATSRPGREETQYFGPGTRLLVL.

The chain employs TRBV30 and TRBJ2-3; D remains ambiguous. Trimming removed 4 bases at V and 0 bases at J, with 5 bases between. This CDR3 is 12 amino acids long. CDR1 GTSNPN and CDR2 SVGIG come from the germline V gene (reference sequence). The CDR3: CAWIGSTDTQYF. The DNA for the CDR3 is TGTGCCTGGATTGGAAGCACAGATACGCAGTATTTT.

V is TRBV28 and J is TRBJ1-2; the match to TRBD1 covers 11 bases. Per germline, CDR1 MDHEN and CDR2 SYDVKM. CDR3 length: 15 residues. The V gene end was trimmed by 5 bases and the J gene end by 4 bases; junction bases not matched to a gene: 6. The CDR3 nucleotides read TGTGCCAGCAGTCTAAGCGGGACAGGGGGCTATGGCTACACCTTC. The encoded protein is CASSLSGTGGYGYTF.

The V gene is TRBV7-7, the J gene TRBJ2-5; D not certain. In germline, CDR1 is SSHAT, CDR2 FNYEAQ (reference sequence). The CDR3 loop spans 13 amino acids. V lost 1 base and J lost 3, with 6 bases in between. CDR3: CASSLGLKETQYF. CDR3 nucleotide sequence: TGTGCCAGCAGCTTAGGGCTAAAAGAGACCCAGTACTTC.

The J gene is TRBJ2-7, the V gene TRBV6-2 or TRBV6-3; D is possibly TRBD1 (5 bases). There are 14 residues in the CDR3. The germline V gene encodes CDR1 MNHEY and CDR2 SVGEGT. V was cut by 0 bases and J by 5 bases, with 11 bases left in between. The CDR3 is CASSYSPQVDEQYF. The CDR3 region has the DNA TGTGCCAGCAGTTACTCCCCACAGGTGGACGAGCAGTACTTC.

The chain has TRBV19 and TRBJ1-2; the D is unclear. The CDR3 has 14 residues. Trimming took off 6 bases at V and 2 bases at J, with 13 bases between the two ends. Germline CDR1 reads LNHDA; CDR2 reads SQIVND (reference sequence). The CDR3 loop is CASRTSLGNYGYTF. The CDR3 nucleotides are TGTGCCAGTAGAACCTCGCTGGGGAACTATGGCTACACCTTC.

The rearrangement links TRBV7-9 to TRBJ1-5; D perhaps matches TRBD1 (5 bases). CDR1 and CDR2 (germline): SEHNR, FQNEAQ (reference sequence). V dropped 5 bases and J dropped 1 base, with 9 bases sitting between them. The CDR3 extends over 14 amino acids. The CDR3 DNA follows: TGTGCCAGCAGCGGCCGGGACAGCAATCAGCCCCAGCATTTT. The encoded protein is CASSGRDSNQPQHF.

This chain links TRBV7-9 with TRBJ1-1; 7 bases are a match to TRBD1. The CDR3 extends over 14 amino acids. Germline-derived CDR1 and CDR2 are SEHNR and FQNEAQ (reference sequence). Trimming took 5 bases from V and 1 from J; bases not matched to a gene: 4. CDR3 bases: TGTGCCAGCAGCCGGGACAGAAGGAACACTGAAGCTTTCTTT. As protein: CASSRDRRNTEAFF. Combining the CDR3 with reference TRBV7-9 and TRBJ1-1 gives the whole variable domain DTGVSQNPRHKITKRGQNVTFRCDPISEHNRLYWYRQTLGQGPEFLTYFQNEAQLEKSRLLSDRFSAERPKGSFSTLEIQRTEQGDSAMYLCASSRDRRNTEAFFGQGTRLTVV.

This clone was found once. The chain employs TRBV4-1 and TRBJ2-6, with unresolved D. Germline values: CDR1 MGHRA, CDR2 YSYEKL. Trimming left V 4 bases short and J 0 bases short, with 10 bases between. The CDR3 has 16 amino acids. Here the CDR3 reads CASSRHLSSGANVLTF. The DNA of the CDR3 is TGCGCCAGCAGCCGCCACTTGAGCTCTGGGGCCAACGTCCTGACTTTC.

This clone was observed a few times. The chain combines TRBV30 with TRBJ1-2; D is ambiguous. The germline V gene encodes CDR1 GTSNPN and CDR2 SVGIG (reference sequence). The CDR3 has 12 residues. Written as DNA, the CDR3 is TGTGGAGGTTTCGGGCAGTCGGGTGGCTACACCTTC. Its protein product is CGGFGQSGGYTF.

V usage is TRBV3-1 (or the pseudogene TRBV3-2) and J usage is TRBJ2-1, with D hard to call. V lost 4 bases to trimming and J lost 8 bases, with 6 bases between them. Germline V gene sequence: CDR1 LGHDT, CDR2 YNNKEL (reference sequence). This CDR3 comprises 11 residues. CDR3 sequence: CASSLRHEQFF. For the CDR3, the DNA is TGTGCCAGCAGCCTTAGGCATGAGCAGTTCTTC.

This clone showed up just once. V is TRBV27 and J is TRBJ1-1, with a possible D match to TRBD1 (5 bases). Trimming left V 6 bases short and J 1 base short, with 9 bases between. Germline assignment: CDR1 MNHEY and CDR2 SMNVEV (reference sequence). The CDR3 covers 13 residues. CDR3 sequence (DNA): TGTGCCAGCAGGCTGACAGAGAACACTGAAGCTTTCTTT. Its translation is CASRLTENTEAFF.

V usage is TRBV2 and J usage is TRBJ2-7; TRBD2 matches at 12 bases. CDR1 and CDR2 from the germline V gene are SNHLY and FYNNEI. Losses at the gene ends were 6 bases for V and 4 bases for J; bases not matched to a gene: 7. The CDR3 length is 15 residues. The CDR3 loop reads CASSPGLAGFYEQYF. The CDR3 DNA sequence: TGTGCCAGCAGCCCAGGACTAGCGGGGTTTTACGAGCAGTACTTC.

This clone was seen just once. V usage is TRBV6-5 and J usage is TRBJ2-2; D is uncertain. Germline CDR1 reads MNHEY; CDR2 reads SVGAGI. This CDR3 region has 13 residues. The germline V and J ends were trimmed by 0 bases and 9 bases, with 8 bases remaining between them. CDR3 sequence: CASSYSSRRELFF. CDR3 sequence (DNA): TGTGCCAGCAGTTACTCGAGCCGTAGGGAGCTGTTTTTT.

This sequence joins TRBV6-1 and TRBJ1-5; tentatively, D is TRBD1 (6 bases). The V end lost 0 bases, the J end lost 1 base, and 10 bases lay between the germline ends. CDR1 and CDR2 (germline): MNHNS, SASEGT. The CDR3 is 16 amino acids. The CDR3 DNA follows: TGTGCCAGCAGTGAAGCGAAGGGGGTGAGCAATCAGCCCCAGCATTTT. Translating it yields CASSEAKGVSNQPQHF.

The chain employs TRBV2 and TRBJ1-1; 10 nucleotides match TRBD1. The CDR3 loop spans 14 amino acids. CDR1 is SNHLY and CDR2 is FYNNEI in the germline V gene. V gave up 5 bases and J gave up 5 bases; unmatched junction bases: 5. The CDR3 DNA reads TGTGCCAGCAGTCGACAGGGGGCCGCTACTGAAGCTTTCTTT. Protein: CASSRQGAATEAFF.